Following are 5 T cell receptor beta chains from one sample sequenced in a study of T cell responses to AZD1222 COVID-19 vaccine. The protocol was immunoSEQ multiplex PCR, while the TCRdb copy is restricted to in-frame clones and leaves out a portion. The sample lists some 150,000 clones, 85% occurring once. The sequenced sample was peripheral blood, obtained 28 days after the second dose of the MenACWY control vaccine. The receptors derive from an adult who received the MenACWY meningococcal vaccine as a control.

The V and J genes are TRBV7-3 and TRBJ2-5; D uncertain. With 0 bases removed from V and 4 bases from J, the gap between germline ends came to 6 bases. The CDR3 length is 13 residues. Looked up from germline, CDR1 is SGHTA and CDR2 is FQGTGA. CDR3 nucleotide sequence: TGTGCCAGCAGCTTAACTAGGAGAGAGACCCAGTACTTC. Amino acids: CASSLTRRETQYF.

The V call is TRBV19, the J call TRBJ1-5; D is perhaps TRBD1 (5 bases). Germline CDR1 is LNHDA and CDR2 is SQIVND (reference sequence). The CDR3 consists of 15 residues. Between the trimmed V and J ends, which lost 6 bases and 4 bases, there was a span of 16 bases. CDR3: CASRMGGAINQPQHF. The CDR3, as DNA: TGTGCCAGTAGGATGGGAGGGGCGATAAATCAGCCCCAGCATTTT. The complete variable domain, with remaining parts taken from reference TRBV19 and TRBJ1-5, reads DGGITQSPKYLFRKEGQNVTLSCEQNLNHDAMYWYRQDPGQGLRLIYYSQIVNDFQKGDIAEGYSVSREKKESFPLTVTSAQKNPTAFYLCASRMGGAINQPQHFGDGTRLSIL.

The rearrangement joins TRBV5-6 to TRBJ2-1, with 12 bases matching TRBD2. V trimming: 0 bases; J trimming: 5 bases; junction bases outside the gene matches: 12. CDR3 length: 19 amino acids. In germline, CDR1 is SGHDT, CDR2 YYEEEE. The CDR3 DNA is TGTGCCAGCAGCTTGGTGCCTACAGGCGGACTAGCGGGGAACAATGAGCAGTTCTTC. Protein product: CASSLVPTGGLAGNNEQFF. The variable domain in full, completed from reference TRBV5-6 and TRBJ2-1, reads DAGVTQSPTHLIKTRGQQVTLRCSPKSGHDTVSWYQQALGQGPQFIFQYYEEEERQRGNFPDRFSGHQFPNYSSELNVNALLLGDSALYLCASSLVPTGGLAGNNEQFFGPGTRLTVL.

The chain combines TRBV5-1 with TRBJ1-2, with TRBD1 matching over 10 bases. From germline, CDR1 is SGHRS and CDR2 YFSETQ. The CDR3 is 14 amino acids. Losses at the gene ends were 4 bases for V and 5 bases for J; bases not matched to a gene: 5. CDR3 loop: CASSPRTGGYGYTF. The CDR3 DNA follows: TGCGCCAGCAGCCCTCGGACAGGGGGGTATGGCTACACCTTC.

The rearrangement joins TRBV14 to TRBJ1-3, with TRBD1 as a possible D gene (6 bases). This CDR3 has 18 residues. Germline-derived CDR1 and CDR2 are SGHDN and FVKESK. V dropped 1 base and J dropped 0 bases, with 16 bases sitting between them. The CDR3 protein is CASSQVPPGALSGNTIYF. Here the CDR3 DNA reads TGTGCCAGCAGCCAAGTGCCTCCAGGGGCCCTCTCTGGAAACACCATATATTTT.